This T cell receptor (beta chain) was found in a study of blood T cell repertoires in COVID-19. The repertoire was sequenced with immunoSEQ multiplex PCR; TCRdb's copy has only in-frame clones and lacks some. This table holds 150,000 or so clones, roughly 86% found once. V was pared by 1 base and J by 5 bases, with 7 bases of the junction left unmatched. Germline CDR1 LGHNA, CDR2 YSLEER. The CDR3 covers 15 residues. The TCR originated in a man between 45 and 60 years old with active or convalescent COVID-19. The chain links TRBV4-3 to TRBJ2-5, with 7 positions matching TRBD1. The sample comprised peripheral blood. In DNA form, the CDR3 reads TGCGCCAGCAGCCAAGGACAGGGTGTGTCGGAGACCCAGTACTTC. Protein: CASSQGQGVSETQYF.